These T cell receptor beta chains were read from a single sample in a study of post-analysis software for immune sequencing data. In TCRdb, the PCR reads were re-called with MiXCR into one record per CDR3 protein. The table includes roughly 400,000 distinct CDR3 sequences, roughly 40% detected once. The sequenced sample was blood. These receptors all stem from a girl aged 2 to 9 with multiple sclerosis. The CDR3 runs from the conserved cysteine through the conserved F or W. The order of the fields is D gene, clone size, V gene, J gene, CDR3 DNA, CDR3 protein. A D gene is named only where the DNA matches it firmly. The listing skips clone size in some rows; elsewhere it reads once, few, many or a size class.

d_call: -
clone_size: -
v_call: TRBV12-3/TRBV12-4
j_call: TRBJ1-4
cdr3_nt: TGTGCCAGCAGTAGCCAGGGACTGAGTAATGAAAAACTGTTTTTT
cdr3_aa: CASSSQGLSNEKLFF

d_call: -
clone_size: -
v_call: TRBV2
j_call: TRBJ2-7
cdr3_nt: TGTGCCGGCAGTATCCCCCAGGGCTCCTACGAGCAGTACTTC
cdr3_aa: CAGSIPQGSYEQYF

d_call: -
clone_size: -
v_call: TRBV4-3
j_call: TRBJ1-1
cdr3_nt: TGCGCCAGCAGCGAAAATAGGAAGTATGAAGCTTTCTTT
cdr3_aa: CASSENRKYEAFF

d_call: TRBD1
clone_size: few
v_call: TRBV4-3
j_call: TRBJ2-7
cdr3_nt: TGCGCCAGCAGCCAAGAATGGGACAGGGGGCTCTACGAGCAGTACTTC
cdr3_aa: CASSQEWDRGLYEQYF

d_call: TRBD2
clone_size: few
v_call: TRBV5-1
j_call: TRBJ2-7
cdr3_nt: TGCGCCAGCAGGCTGACTAGCGGGAGTTCCGAGCAGTACTTC
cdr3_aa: CASRLTSGSSEQYF

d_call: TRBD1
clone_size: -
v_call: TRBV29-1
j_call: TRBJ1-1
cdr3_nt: TGCAGCACCTATGGGACAGGCGTTGAAGCTTTCTTT
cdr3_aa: CSTYGTGVEAFF

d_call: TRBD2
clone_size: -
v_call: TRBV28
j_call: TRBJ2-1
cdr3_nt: TGTGCCAGCAGAAAGGGACTAACGGGAATCAATGAGCAGTTCTTC
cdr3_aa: CASRKGLTGINEQFF

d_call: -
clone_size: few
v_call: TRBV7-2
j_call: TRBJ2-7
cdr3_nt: TGTGCCAGCAGCTTAACTAGGGATACCTACGAGCAGTACTTC
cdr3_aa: CASSLTRDTYEQYF

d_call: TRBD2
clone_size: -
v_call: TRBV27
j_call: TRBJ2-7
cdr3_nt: TGTGCCAGCAGTTTGATCAGCGGGGGATCTACCTACGAGCAGTACTTC
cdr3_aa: CASSLISGGSTYEQYF

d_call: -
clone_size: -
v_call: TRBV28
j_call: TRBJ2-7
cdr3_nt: TGTGCCAGCAGTTTAGAGACTACCTACAATGAGCAGTACTTC
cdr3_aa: CASSLETTYNEQYF

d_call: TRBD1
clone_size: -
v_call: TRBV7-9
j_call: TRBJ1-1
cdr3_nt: TGTGCCAGCAGCCCCAGAGGGGACAGGGCTAAATGGGGGACTGAAGCTTTCTTT
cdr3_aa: CASSPRGDRAKWGTEAFF

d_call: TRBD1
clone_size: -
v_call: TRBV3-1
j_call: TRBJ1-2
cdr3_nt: TGTGCCAGCAGCCAAACAGGGACAGATGGCTACACCTTC
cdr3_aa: CASSQTGTDGYTF

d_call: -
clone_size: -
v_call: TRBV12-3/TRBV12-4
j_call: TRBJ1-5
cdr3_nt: TGTGCCAGCAGTCCCAGGGGCAAAGGTAATCAGCCCCAGCATTTT
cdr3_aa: CASSPRGKGNQPQHF

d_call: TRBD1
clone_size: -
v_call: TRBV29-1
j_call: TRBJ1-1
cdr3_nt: TGCAGCGTTGAGGACAGGCTTAACACTGAAGCTTTCTTT
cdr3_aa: CSVEDRLNTEAFF

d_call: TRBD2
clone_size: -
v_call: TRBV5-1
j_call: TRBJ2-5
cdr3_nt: TGCGCCAGCAGCTCCCGTTGGACTAGCGGAGATCAAGAGACCCAGTACTTC
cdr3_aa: CASSSRWTSGDQETQYF

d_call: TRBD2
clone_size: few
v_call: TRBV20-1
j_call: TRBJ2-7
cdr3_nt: TGCAGTGCTAACGGACTAAGCGGGGGGAGAGAGCAGTACTTC
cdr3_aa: CSANGLSGGREQYF

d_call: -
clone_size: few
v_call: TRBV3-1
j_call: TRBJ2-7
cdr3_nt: TGTGCCAGCACCCAGGGAATTGGGGACTACGAGCAGTACTTC
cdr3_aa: CASTQGIGDYEQYF

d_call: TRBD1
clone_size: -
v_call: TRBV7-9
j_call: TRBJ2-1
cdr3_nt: TGTGCCAGCAGCTTAGCATCAGGGGGCTCTTACAATGAGCAGTTCTTC
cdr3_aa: CASSLASGGSYNEQFF

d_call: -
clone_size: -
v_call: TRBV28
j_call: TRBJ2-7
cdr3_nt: TGTGCCAGCAGTTCTGGCGGGGACGAGCAGTACTTC
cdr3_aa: CASSSGGDEQYF

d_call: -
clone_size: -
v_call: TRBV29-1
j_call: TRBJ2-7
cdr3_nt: TGCAGCGTTCGCAGGGACTACGAGCAGTACTTC
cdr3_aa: CSVRRDYEQYF

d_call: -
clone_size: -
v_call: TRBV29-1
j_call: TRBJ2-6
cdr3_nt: TGCAGCGTGGGGGGGGCCAACGTCCTGACTTTC
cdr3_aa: CSVGGANVLTF

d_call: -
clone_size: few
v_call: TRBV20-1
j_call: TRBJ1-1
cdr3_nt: TGCAGTGCTAGAGATTTCGGGGGGTCGAACACTGAAGCTTTCTTT
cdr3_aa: CSARDFGGSNTEAFF

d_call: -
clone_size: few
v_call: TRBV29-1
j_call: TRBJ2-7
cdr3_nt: TGCAGCGCTTCAGGGAGCAACGAGCAGTACTTC
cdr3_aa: CSASGSNEQYF

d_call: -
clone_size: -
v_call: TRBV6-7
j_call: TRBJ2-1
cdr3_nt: TGTGCCAGCAGACCAGGGGTCCGCTCCTACAATGAGCAGTTCTTC
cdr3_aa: CASRPGVRSYNEQFF

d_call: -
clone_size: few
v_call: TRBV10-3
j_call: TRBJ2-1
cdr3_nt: TGTGCCATCACGGCGGGGCAAGGAACCCCCAATGAGCAGTTCTTC
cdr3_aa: CAITAGQGTPNEQFF

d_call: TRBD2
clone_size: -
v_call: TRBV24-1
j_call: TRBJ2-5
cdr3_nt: TGTGCCACCAGTGATGCGGGGGTCGACCAAGAGACCCAGTACTTC
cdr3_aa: CATSDAGVDQETQYF

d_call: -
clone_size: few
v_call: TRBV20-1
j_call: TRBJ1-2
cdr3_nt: TGCAGTGCTAAATTGACCTCAGGGGCTAACTATGGCTACACCTTC
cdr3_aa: CSAKLTSGANYGYTF

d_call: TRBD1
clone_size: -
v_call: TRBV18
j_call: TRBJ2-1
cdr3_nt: TGTGCCAGCTCAGGGACAGTCAACAATGAGCAGTTCTTC
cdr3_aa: CASSGTVNNEQFF

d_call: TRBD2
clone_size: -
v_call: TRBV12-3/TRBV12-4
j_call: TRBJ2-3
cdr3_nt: TGTGCCAGCAGTTTACTAAGCGGGGGAGACACAGATACGCAGTATTTT
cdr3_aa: CASSLLSGGDTDTQYF

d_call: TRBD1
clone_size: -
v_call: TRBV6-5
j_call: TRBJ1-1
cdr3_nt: TGTGCCAGCAGTTACCACGGACAGGGGAAGACTGAAGCTTTCTTT
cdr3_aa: CASSYHGQGKTEAFF

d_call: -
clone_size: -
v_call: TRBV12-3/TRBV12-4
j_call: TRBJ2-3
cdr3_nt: TGTGCCAGCAGGGCCTTGGTGACAGATACGCAGTATTTT
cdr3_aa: CASRALVTDTQYF

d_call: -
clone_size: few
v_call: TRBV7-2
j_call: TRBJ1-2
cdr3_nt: TGTGCCAGCAGCTCAGAAGTGACAGCTCCTTATGGCTACACCTTC
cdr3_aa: CASSSEVTAPYGYTF

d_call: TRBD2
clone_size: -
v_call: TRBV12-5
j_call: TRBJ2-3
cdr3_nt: TGTGCTAGTGGCAAACGGGGGGAGGAAGATACGCAGTATTTT
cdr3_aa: CASGKRGEEDTQYF

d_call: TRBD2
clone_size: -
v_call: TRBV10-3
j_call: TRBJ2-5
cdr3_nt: TGTGCCATCAGTGCGATGGGCGGGAGCTCCAGATACAATGAGCAGTACTTC
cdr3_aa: CAISAMGGSSRYNEQYF

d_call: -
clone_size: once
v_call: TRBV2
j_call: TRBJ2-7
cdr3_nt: TGTGCCAGCATTCCGGGACACTCCTCCTACGAGCAGTACTTC
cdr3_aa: CASIPGHSSYEQYF

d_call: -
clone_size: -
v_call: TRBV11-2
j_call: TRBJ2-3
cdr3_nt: TGTGCCAGCAGCTTAGTTCCCGGGACTAGCACAGATACGCAGTATTTT
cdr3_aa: CASSLVPGTSTDTQYF

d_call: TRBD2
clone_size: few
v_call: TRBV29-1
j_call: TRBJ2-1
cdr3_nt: TGCAGCGTTGAAGTAGGTCAATTCGCAGGGCTCCCGGGGGGCAATGAGCAGTTCTTC
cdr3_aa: CSVEVGQFAGLPGGNEQFF

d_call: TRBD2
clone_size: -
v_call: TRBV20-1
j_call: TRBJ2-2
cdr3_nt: TGCAGTGCTAGGCTTTCGGGGGGGCGCACCGGGGAGCTGTTTTTT
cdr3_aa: CSARLSGGRTGELFF

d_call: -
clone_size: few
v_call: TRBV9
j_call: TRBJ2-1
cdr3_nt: TGTGCCAGCAGCGAGGCGGCCCCCTCCCATGAGCAGTTCTTC
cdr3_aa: CASSEAAPSHEQFF

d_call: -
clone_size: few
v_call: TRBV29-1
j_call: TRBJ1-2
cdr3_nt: TGCAGCGTTAGGGTGATCGATTATGGCTACACCTTC
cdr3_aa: CSVRVIDYGYTF

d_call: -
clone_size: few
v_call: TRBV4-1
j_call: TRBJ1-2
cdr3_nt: TGCGCCAGCAGCCAACAAGGAGAGGGGGAGATTAACTATGGCTACACCTTC
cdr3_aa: CASSQQGEGEINYGYTF

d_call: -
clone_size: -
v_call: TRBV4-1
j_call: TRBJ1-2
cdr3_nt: TGCGCCAGCAGCCAAGTGGTTACAGGCGTTAACTATGGCTACACCTTC
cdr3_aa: CASSQVVTGVNYGYTF

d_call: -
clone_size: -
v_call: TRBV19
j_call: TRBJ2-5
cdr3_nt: TGTGCCAGTAGTCCAACAGGGCGAGAGACCCAGTACTTC
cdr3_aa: CASSPTGRETQYF

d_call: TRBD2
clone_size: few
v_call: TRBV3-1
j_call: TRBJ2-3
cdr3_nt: TGTGCCAGCAGCAGAACCGGGACTAGCGGAGCTTATACGCAGTATTTT
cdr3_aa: CASSRTGTSGAYTQYF

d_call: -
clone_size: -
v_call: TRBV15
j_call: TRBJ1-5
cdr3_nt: TGTGCCACCAGCAGAGCCATAAACGCCTATCAGCCCCAGCATTTT
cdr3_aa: CATSRAINAYQPQHF

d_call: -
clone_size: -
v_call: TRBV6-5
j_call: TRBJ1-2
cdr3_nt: TGTGCCACCCTACCAGAGACCGGGATGTTGGGCTATGGCTACACCTTC
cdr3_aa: CATLPETGMLGYGYTF

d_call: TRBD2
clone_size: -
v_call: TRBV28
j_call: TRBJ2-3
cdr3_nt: TGTGCCAGCAGTTCACCCTCGGGACTAGCGGACACAGATACGCAGTATTTT
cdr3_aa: CASSSPSGLADTDTQYF

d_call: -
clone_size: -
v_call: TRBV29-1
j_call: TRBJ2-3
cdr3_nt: TGCAGCGTCGTTAGACCCCTAACAGATACGCAGTATTTT
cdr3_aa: CSVVRPLTDTQYF

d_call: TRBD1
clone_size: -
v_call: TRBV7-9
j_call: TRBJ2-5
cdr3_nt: TGTGCCAGCAGCCCGCGGACAGGCAGTCGGCAAGAGACCCAGTACTTC
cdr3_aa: CASSPRTGSRQETQYF

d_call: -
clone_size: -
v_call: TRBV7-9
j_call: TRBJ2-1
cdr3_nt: TGTGCCAGCAGCCCCTCGGGGAGCGACGGGTTCTTC
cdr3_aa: CASSPSGSDGFF